A selection of T cell receptor beta chains follows, all from one sample in a study of T cells after posttransplantation cyclophosphamide. The table came from immunoSEQ multiplex PCR; TCRdb's copy has only in-frame clones and leaves some out. The sample lists around 22,000 clones, roughly nine tenths occurring once. Source: PBMCs, taken after an allogeneic stem cell transplant with a calcineurin inhibitor and methotrexate. All receptors derive from a female patient aged 45 to 65 who received an allogeneic stem cell transplant from an unrelated donor, was CMV-positive, and had chronic GVHD only. Among the T cells, some may be from the graft donor. Each CDR3 is given with its conserved first and last residue. The D gene is left open where the match is weak. Clone size is not always given. Where it is, it says once, few, many or a class for expanded clones.

clone size: NA
D gene: TRBD1
J gene: TRBJ2-5
V gene: TRBV5-8
CDR3 DNA: TGTGCCAGCAGCAAATACGGAACAGGGGGCCAAGAGACCCAGTACTTC
CDR3 protein: CASSKYGTGGQETQYF

clone size: NA
D gene: NA
J gene: TRBJ2-7
V gene: TRBV6-9
CDR3 DNA: TGTGCCAGCAGCATACAACGTTACAGGGCCTACGAGCAGTACTTC
CDR3 protein: CASSIQRYRAYEQYF

clone size: few
D gene: NA
J gene: TRBJ2-6
V gene: TRBV29-1
CDR3 DNA: TGCAGCGTATTCGCTGGGGCCAACGTCCTGACTTTC
CDR3 protein: CSVFAGANVLTF

clone size: NA
D gene: NA
J gene: TRBJ2-1
V gene: TRBV5-1
CDR3 DNA: TGCGCCAGCAGCCCGGCCGGGGACTTCTACAATGAGCAGTTCTTC
CDR3 protein: CASSPAGDFYNEQFF

clone size: NA
D gene: NA
J gene: TRBJ1-5
V gene: TRBV7-2
CDR3 DNA: TGTGCCAGCAGCCCGACTTATAGCAATCAGCCCCAGCATTTT
CDR3 protein: CASSPTYSNQPQHF

clone size: NA
D gene: NA
J gene: TRBJ2-2
V gene: TRBV7-9
CDR3 DNA: TGTGCCAGCAGCTCCCAACCCAGGGGATGGACCGGGGAGCTGTTTTTT
CDR3 protein: CASSSQPRGWTGELFF

clone size: NA
D gene: NA
J gene: TRBJ2-7
V gene: TRBV6-1
CDR3 DNA: TGTGCCAGCAGCCGGACTGACTACGAGCAGTACTTC
CDR3 protein: CASSRTDYEQYF

clone size: few
D gene: TRBD1
J gene: TRBJ2-2
V gene: TRBV5-8
CDR3 DNA: TGTGCCAGCAGGCCCAGGGGGCTCACCGGGGAGCTGTTTTTT
CDR3 protein: CASRPRGLTGELFF

clone size: NA
D gene: TRBD1
J gene: TRBJ1-2
V gene: TRBV5-6
CDR3 DNA: TGTGCCAGCAGCCAGGGGGCGCTTGGCTACACCTTC
CDR3 protein: CASSQGALGYTF

clone size: NA
D gene: TRBD2
J gene: TRBJ2-1
V gene: TRBV7-2
CDR3 DNA: TGTGCCACCCTAGGACTAGCGGGAGGAAAGCAGTTCTTC
CDR3 protein: CATLGLAGGKQFF

clone size: NA
D gene: TRBD1
J gene: TRBJ2-7
V gene: TRBV5-4
CDR3 DNA: TGTGCCAGCAGTTCTCCCGGGACAGTCTCCTACGAGCAGTACTTC
CDR3 protein: CASSSPGTVSYEQYF

clone size: NA
D gene: TRBD2
J gene: TRBJ2-7
V gene: TRBV11-2
CDR3 DNA: TGTGCCAGCAGCTTTGCTAGCGGGAACGAGCAGTACTTC
CDR3 protein: CASSFASGNEQYF

clone size: NA
D gene: NA
J gene: TRBJ2-5
V gene: TRBV5-1
CDR3 DNA: TGCGCCAGCAGCCCCGGAGGCCAGACCCAGTACTTC
CDR3 protein: CASSPGGQTQYF

clone size: NA
D gene: TRBD2
J gene: TRBJ2-1
V gene: TRBV7-9
CDR3 DNA: TGTGCCAGCAGCTTGGGGACTAGCGGAAACTACAATGAGCAGTTCTTC
CDR3 protein: CASSLGTSGNYNEQFF

clone size: NA
D gene: TRBD2
J gene: TRBJ2-3
V gene: TRBV5-1
CDR3 DNA: TGCGCCAGCAGCTCGGAGACTAGCGGGAGTGCAGATACGCAGTATTTT
CDR3 protein: CASSSETSGSADTQYF

clone size: NA
D gene: NA
J gene: TRBJ1-2
V gene: TRBV28
CDR3 DNA: TGTGCCAGCAGTCTCCCCGGTCAGGGGCCCCATGGCTACACCTTC
CDR3 protein: CASSLPGQGPHGYTF

clone size: NA
D gene: NA
J gene: TRBJ2-1
V gene: TRBV7-2
CDR3 DNA: TGTGCCAGCAGCTTGGGAGTCCTCCCCTACAATGAGCAGTTCTTC
CDR3 protein: CASSLGVLPYNEQFF

clone size: NA
D gene: TRBD2
J gene: TRBJ2-3
V gene: TRBV15
CDR3 DNA: TGTGCCACCAGCACGAATAGCGGGAGTAGGGCAGATACGCAGTATTTT
CDR3 protein: CATSTNSGSRADTQYF

clone size: NA
D gene: NA
J gene: TRBJ2-5
V gene: TRBV6-6
CDR3 DNA: TGTGCCAGCAGCACAAGAGGACGGCGGGTGGAGACCCAGTACTTC
CDR3 protein: CASSTRGRRVETQYF

clone size: NA
D gene: NA
J gene: TRBJ2-2
V gene: TRBV9
CDR3 DNA: TGTGCCAGCAGCGTAGTGGCGGCCGGGGAGCTGTTTTTT
CDR3 protein: CASSVVAAGELFF

clone size: NA
D gene: TRBD2
J gene: TRBJ2-7
V gene: TRBV27
CDR3 DNA: TGTGCCAGCAGTTCTCCACTAGCGGGATTTTACGAGCAGTACTTC
CDR3 protein: CASSSPLAGFYEQYF

clone size: NA
D gene: NA
J gene: TRBJ2-3
V gene: TRBV5-6
CDR3 DNA: TGTGCCAGCAGCTTGGGGCTAGCACGAATCGATACGCAGTATTTT
CDR3 protein: CASSLGLARIDTQYF

clone size: NA
D gene: NA
J gene: TRBJ2-1
V gene: TRBV7-2
CDR3 DNA: TGTGCCAGCAGCTTAGTTCTAGCCAATTACAATGAGCAGTTCTTC
CDR3 protein: CASSLVLANYNEQFF

clone size: NA
D gene: NA
J gene: TRBJ1-2
V gene: TRBV4-2
CDR3 DNA: TGTGCCAGCAGCCATCAAGGGGACTGGGGCACTGGCTACACCTTC
CDR3 protein: CASSHQGDWGTGYTF

clone size: NA
D gene: NA
J gene: TRBJ1-1
V gene: TRBV19
CDR3 DNA: TGTGCCTCCAAGGGGAGGAGTGAAGCTTTCTTT
CDR3 protein: CASKGRSEAFF